A single sample gave rise to the 25 T cell receptor beta chains below, sequenced in a study of low-dose radiotherapy and immunotherapy resistance in tumors. Time point meaning: after trial treatment. Treatment meaning: LDRT plus nivolumab, ipilimumab, low-dose cyclophosphamide and aspirin (RACIN trial). TRAV- and TRBV-specific primers, spanning alpha and beta chains, primed first-strand cDNA. TCR amplification used around 20 PCR cycles, a constant-region primer and a V-primer adapter. In TCRdb, the reads were re-called with MiXCR into one record per CDR3 protein. The table shows about 30,000 distinct CDR3 sequences, with about half occurring only once. Sample: PBMCs, taken after low-dose radiotherapy plus immunotherapy. All receptors derive from a male donor with gallbladder cancer.

This clonotype has just a few counts. Given a far larger clone just one base away, this is likely a sequencing read error. The chain combines TRBV6-1 with TRBJ2-1; 13 nucleotides match TRBD2. The CDR3 extends over 15 amino acids. The V segment lost 6 bases and the J segment 10 bases; nucleotides outside the gene matches: 9. Germline V CDR1 and CDR2: MNHNS, SASEGT. CDR3 nucleotides: TGTGCCAGCAGCCGGGGACTAGCGGGGATCTACGAGCAGTTCTTC. Amino acid sequence: CASSRGLAGIYEQFF.

This clonotype was observed a few times. A far larger clone is just one base off, so this is likely a read error. This chain uses TRBV5-1 with TRBJ2-1; 7 bases line up with TRBD2. Germline CDR1 is SGHRS and CDR2 is YFSETQ. The V segment lost 3 bases and the J segment 10 bases; nucleotides outside the gene matches: 13. CDR3 length: 15 amino acids. CDR3 region: CASSWGKAGVNEQFF. CDR3 nucleotides: TGCGCCAGCAGCTGGGGTAAGGCGGGAGTAAACGAGCAGTTCTTC. Using reference TRBV5-1 and TRBJ2-1 for the parts outside the CDR3, the full variable domain is KAGVTQTPRYLIKTRGQQVTLSCSPISGHRSVSWYQQTPGQGLQFLFEYFSETQRNKGNFPGRFSGRQFSNSRSEMNVSTLELGDSALYLCASSWGKAGVNEQFFGPGTRLTVL.

The genes are TRBV7-8 and TRBJ1-1, with D maybe TRBD1 (6 bases). CDR1 is SGHVS and CDR2 is FQNEAQ in the germline V gene. V was trimmed by 6 bases and J by 5 bases, leaving 10 bases between them. The CDR3 consists of 12 residues. The DNA of the CDR3 is TGTGCCAGCAGGAGAGGGGGGACTGAAGCTTTCTTT. Protein product: CASRRGGTEAFF.

The V gene is TRBV28, the J gene TRBJ2-5; 8 bases line up with TRBD1. There are 14 residues in the CDR3. Germline trimming cut 6 bases from V and 5 bases from J; bases unmatched to any gene: 8. CDR1 and CDR2 (germline): MDHEN, SYDVKM. For the CDR3, the DNA is TGTGCCAGCAGCCCACCCGGGGACAGGGAGACCCAGTACTTC. This codes for CASSPPGDRETQYF.

The table lists this clonotype with many counts. J is TRBJ2-3 and V is TRBV20-1, with D maybe TRBD2 (5 bases). The CDR3 runs to 14 residues. V was cut by 5 bases and J by 1 base, with 13 bases left in between. Germline V lookup: CDR1 DFQATT, CDR2 SNEGSKA (reference sequence). The CDR3 loop reads CSAPIGAGTDTQYF. In DNA, the CDR3 is TGCAGTGCTCCAATCGGAGCGGGCACAGATACGCAGTATTTT.

The gene calls are TRBV5-5 and TRBJ2-2, with D perhaps TRBD1 or TRBD2 (5 bases each). V was cut by 2 bases and J by 3 bases, with 11 bases left in between. The CDR3 is 15 amino acids. Germline loops: CDR1 SGHKS, CDR2 YYEKEE (reference sequence). CDR3 coding DNA: TGTGCCAGCAGCTTAGGGACCGACTACACCGGGGAGCTGTTTTTT. It translates to CASSLGTDYTGELFF.

This clonotype showed up many times. This CDR3 reads CASSLAAGTTPDTQYF. The CDR3 coding sequence is TGTGCCAGCAGCTTGGCCGCGGGGACTACTCCGGATACGCAGTATTTT. The chain joins TRBV5-4 to TRBJ2-3, with 7 bases aligning to TRBD2. Germline values: CDR1 SGHNT, CDR2 YYREEE (reference sequence). The CDR3 spans 16 residues. V trimming: 0 bases; J trimming: 6 bases; junction bases outside the gene matches: 10. The whole variable domain, filled in from reference TRBV5-4 and TRBJ2-3, reads ETGVTQSPTHLIKTRGQQVTLRCSSQSGHNTVSWYQQALGQGPQFIFQYYREEENGRGNFPPRFSGLQFPNYSSELNVNALELDDSALYLCASSLAAGTTPDTQYFGPGTRLTVL.

As concerns this clonotype: A far larger clone differs by one base, so this is likely a read error. This sequence joins TRBV11-2 and TRBJ2-5; D call uncertain. Per the germline V gene, CDR1 is SGHAT and CDR2 is FQNNGV. The CDR3 is made up of 15 amino acids. Trimming removed 4 bases from V and 11 bases from J, with 23 bases in between. The CDR3 region is CASSSASSSYNEQYF. CDR3 coding DNA: TGTGCCAGCAGCTCGGCTTCGAGCTCCTACAATGAGCAGTACTTC. Filled out from reference TRBV11-2 and TRBJ2-5, the complete variable domain reads EAGVAQSPRYKIIEKRQSVAFWCNPISGHATLYWYQQILGQGPKLLIQFQNNGVVDDSQLPKDRFSAERLKGVDSTLKIQPAKLEDSAVYLCASSSASSSYNEQYFGPGTRLLVL.

The V gene is TRBV6-2 or TRBV6-3, the J gene TRBJ2-1; the D gene is possibly TRBD1 (5 bases). V was pared by 8 bases and J by 7 bases, with 12 bases between. Germline CDR1 MNHEY, CDR2 SVGEGT. The length of the CDR3 is 12 residues. The CDR3 loop reads CASSKRGNEQFF. The DNA of the CDR3 is TGTGCCAGCTCGAAAAGGGGAAATGAGCAGTTCTTC.

V is TRBV2 and J is TRBJ1-5, with no clear D. The V end lost 4 bases, the J end lost 5 bases, and 12 bases lay between the germline ends. The length of the CDR3 is 14 residues. Germline V gene data show CDR1 as SNHLY and CDR2 as FYNNEI. In DNA form, the CDR3 reads TGTGCCAGCAGTGGTACCTTTACTTATCAGCCCCAGCATTTT. Encoded protein: CASSGTFTYQPQHF.

This CDR3 reads CASSGQRAGRTWTEAFF. The DNA for the CDR3 is TGTGCCAGCAGCGGACAAAGAGCGGGACGAACCTGGACTGAAGCTTTCTTT. The genes are TRBV7-9 and TRBJ1-1, with D maybe TRBD1 (5 bases). V was trimmed by 5 bases and J by 5 bases, leaving 24 bases between them. Germline V gene sequence: CDR1 SEHNR, CDR2 FQNEAQ (reference sequence). The CDR3 length is 17 residues.

This clonotype came up many times. The V gene is TRBV20-1, the J gene TRBJ2-3; 10 nucleotides agree with TRBD2. Germline lookup yields CDR1 DFQATT and CDR2 SNEGSKA (reference sequence). This CDR3 has 16 residues. Trimming cost V 3 bases and J 3 bases; bases outside gene matches: 9. CDR3 nucleotide sequence: TGCAGTGCTAGGGGGTGGGCTAGCGGGAGAACAGATACGCAGTATTTT. Its protein is CSARGWASGRTDTQYF.

This clonotype was detected many times. The CDR3 protein is CSVERFQGGLLDGYTF. The CDR3 DNA reads TGCAGCGTTGAAAGGTTTCAGGGGGGCCTACTTGATGGCTACACCTTC. The chain employs TRBV29-1 and TRBJ1-2; 7 nucleotides align to TRBD1. V gave up 2 bases and J gave up 6 bases; unmatched junction bases: 15. CDR1 and CDR2 from the germline V gene are SQVTM and ANQGSEA. There are 16 residues in the CDR3.

In the case of this clonotype: A far larger clone lies a single base away; this is likely a read error. This chain connects TRBV5-1 to TRBJ2-5, with no clear D. From germline, CDR1 is SGHRS and CDR2 YFSETQ. V dropped 0 bases and J dropped 11 bases, with 17 bases sitting between them. The CDR3 runs 14 residues. CDR3 nucleotide sequence: TGCGCCAGCAGCTTGGGCCACCCGGTCGATGAGCAGTACTTC. Its translation: CASSLGHPVDEQYF.

The chain is built from TRBV29-1 and TRBJ1-2; TRBD1 might be the D (5 bases). The CDR3 contains 12 residues. Per germline, CDR1 SQVTM and CDR2 ANQGSEA. V was shortened by 0 bases and J by 5 bases, with 7 bases between the two germline ends. CDR3 sequence reads: CSVEDQGYGYTF. CDR3 in DNA: TGCAGCGTTGAAGACCAGGGTTATGGCTACACCTTC. Complete variable domain (other parts from reference TRBV29-1 and TRBJ1-2): SAVISQKPSRDICQRGTSLTIQCQVDSQVTMMFWYRQQPGQSLTLIATANQGSEATYESGFVIDKFPISRPNLTFSTLTVSNMSPEDSSIYLCSVEDQGYGYTFGSGTRLTVV.

This clonotype was found once. The V call is TRBV3-1, the J call TRBJ2-5; D is perhaps TRBD1 (6 bases). V was clipped by 8 bases and J by 5 bases, with 15 bases between them. CDR3 length equals 13 residues. Germline V gene data show CDR1 as LGHDT and CDR2 as YNNKEL (reference sequence). This CDR3 is CASAAGEGETQYF. In DNA form, the CDR3 reads TGTGCCAGCGCTGCAGGGGAAGGGGAGACCCAGTACTTC.

In its sample, this clonotype is medium-sized. This sequence joins TRBV3-1 and TRBJ1-2; D unresolved. The length of the CDR3 is 14 residues. Germline CDR1 and CDR2: LGHDT and YNNKEL (reference sequence). The ends were cut back, 3 bases at V and 8 bases at J, with 16 bases in the middle. CDR3 in amino acids: CASSQVLDGKGYTF. The CDR3 coding sequence is TGTGCCAGCAGCCAGGTGCTGGACGGGAAAGGCTACACCTTC.

This clonotype came up a few times. This sequence joins TRBV18 and TRBJ2-2, with D perhaps given as TRBD1 or TRBD2 (5 bases each). Per germline, CDR1 KGHSH and CDR2 LQKENI. This CDR3 contains 15 residues. Trimming took 2 bases from V and 4 from J, leaving 11 bases between them. CDR3 protein: CASSPGGRSTGELFF. The CDR3 DNA is TGTGCCAGCTCACCAGGGGGTCGAAGCACCGGGGAGCTGTTTTTT.

This clonotype was recorded at least ten times. V usage is TRBV25-1 and J usage is TRBJ1-5; D is unresolved. V lost 6 bases, J lost 7 bases, and 10 bases lay in between. The CDR3 runs 12 residues. Germline loops: CDR1 MGHDK, CDR2 SYGVNS. The CDR3 here is CASSRGGQPQHF. The CDR3 nucleotides are TGTGCCAGCAGCCGGGGAGGACAGCCCCAGCATTTT.

In this sample, this clonotype turned up many times. The CDR3 sequence: CASSQGRPEETQYF. In nucleotides, the CDR3 is TGTGCCAGCAGCCAAGGTCGGCCGGAAGAGACCCAGTACTTC. The genes are TRBV3-1 and TRBJ2-5, with D unclear. Germline CDR1 reads LGHDT; CDR2 reads YNNKEL (reference sequence). The CDR3 is made up of 14 amino acids. V lost 1 base and J 3 bases, leaving 9 bases between the germline ends.

In this sample, this clonotype turned up many times. J is TRBJ1-5 and V is TRBV2; D gene unclear. The CDR3 consists of 13 residues. The germline V gene encodes CDR1 SNHLY and CDR2 FYNNEI. With 8 bases removed from V and 6 bases from J, the gap between germline ends came to 14 bases. The CDR3 sequence: CASCSFLAQPQHF. The DNA for the CDR3 is TGTGCCAGCTGTTCGTTTTTGGCTCAGCCCCAGCATTTT. Full variable domain (missing parts from reference TRBV2 and TRBJ1-5): EPEVTQTPSHQVTQMGQEVILRCVPISNHLYFYWYRQILGQKVEFLVSFYNNEISEKSEIFDDQFSVERPDGSNFTLKIRSTKLEDSAMYFCASCSFLAQPQHFGDGTRLSIL.

This chain uses TRBV3-1 with TRBJ1-5; D remains ambiguous. This CDR3 contains 13 residues. V lost 5 bases and J lost 6, with 11 bases in between. Germline V gives CDR1 LGHDT, CDR2 YNNKEL (reference sequence). The CDR3 reads CASSSRWGQPQHF. CDR3 DNA sequence: TGTGCCAGCAGCTCGCGGTGGGGTCAGCCCCAGCATTTT.

This clonotype has just one count. The genes are TRBV20-1 and TRBJ2-1, with TRBD2 matching over 13 bases. Losses at the gene ends were 7 bases for V and 6 bases for J; bases not matched to a gene: 6. Germline lookup yields CDR1 DFQATT and CDR2 SNEGSKA (reference sequence). The CDR3 spans 14 residues. The CDR3, as DNA: TGCAGTGTTCCCACTAGCGGGAGGGCCAATGAGCAGTTCTTC. This encodes CSVPTSGRANEQFF.

For this clonotype: The likely explanation is a read error, given a far larger clone one base away. The chain has TRBV6-2 or TRBV6-3 and TRBJ2-7, with 7 bases lining up with TRBD2. The germline gives CDR1 MNHEY, CDR2 SVGEGT. CDR3 size: 17 residues. Unmatched junction bases numbered 15, after V lost 0 bases and J lost 7 bases. The CDR3 loop reads CASSYSIFGGEGDEQYF. Here the CDR3 DNA reads TGTGCCAGCAGTTACTCGATCTTTGGGGGGGAAGGCGATGAGCAGTACTTC.

This clonotype was seen only a few times. The chain is built from TRBV6-6 and TRBJ2-1, with 9 bases lining up with TRBD2. V was pared by 0 bases and J by 4 bases, with 7 bases of the junction left unmatched. Germline CDR1 is MNHNY and CDR2 is SVGAGI (reference sequence). The CDR3 consists of 17 residues. The CDR3 here is CASSYSPLAGIYNEQFF. The CDR3 DNA reads as TGTGCCAGCAGTTACTCTCCCCTAGCGGGGATTTACAATGAGCAGTTCTTC.